The 10 T cell receptor beta chains below were found in one sample sequenced in a study of patients and donors after allogeneic stem cell transplantation. TCRdb reprocessed the RT-PCR reads with MiXCR, giving one entry per CDR3 protein. The sample contains about 160,000 distinct CDR3 sequences, approximately 24% of which appear only once. Sequencing was done on a sample of blood, either unsorted or a sorted T cell fraction (not recorded which). All receptors come from a human donor who was either an allogeneic HSCT recipient or a stem cell or donor lymphocyte infusion donor (not recorded which). It is not recorded whose cells these are; they may come from a transplant donor.

This clonotype turned up a few times. The chain has TRBV12-3 or TRBV12-4 and TRBJ1-5, with 11 nucleotides matching TRBD1. The V gene end was trimmed by 6 bases and the J gene end by 7 bases; junction bases not matched to a gene: 5. This CDR3 has 14 residues. CDR3 DNA sequence: TGTGCCAGCAGCCGGACAGGGGGCAGACAGCCCCAGCATTTT. Protein: CASSRTGGRQPQHF.

This clonotype has only a few counts. The CDR3, as DNA: TGTGCCAGCAACCCGGGCCCCTCTGGAAACACCATATATTTT. As protein: CASNPGPSGNTIYF. The chain recombines TRBV7-2 with TRBJ1-3; D is unclear. CDR3 length: 14 amino acids. Germline lookup yields CDR1 SGHTA and CDR2 FQGNSA. V lost 7 bases and J 0 bases, leaving 10 bases between the germline ends.

This clonotype was picked up a small number of times. This rearrangement joins TRBV10-3 to TRBJ1-5; TRBD1 agrees at 7 bases. Trimming removed 6 bases from V and 4 bases from J; junction bases left unmatched: 6. The CDR3 sequence is 14 residues long. The germline gives CDR1 ENHRY, CDR2 SYGVKD. The CDR3: CAIRAGTANQPQHF. Written as DNA, the CDR3 is TGTGCCATCAGGGCCGGGACAGCAAATCAGCCCCAGCATTTT.

This clonotype was detected only a few times. The V gene is TRBV12-3 or TRBV12-4, the J gene TRBJ1-2, with D tentatively TRBD1 (6 bases). Trimming cost V 6 bases and J 7 bases, with 18 bases left between them. This CDR3 is 14 amino acids long. In nucleotides, the CDR3 is TGTGCCAGCAGCCCCCATGGGGGGGCGCGTGGCTACACCTTC. As protein: CASSPHGGARGYTF.

This clonotype turned up a few times. The rearrangement uses TRBV20-1 and TRBJ1-2; possibly TRBD1 for D (5 bases). The CDR3 is 16 residues long. CDR1 and CDR2 (germline): DFQATT, SNEGSKA (reference sequence). V dropped 0 bases and J dropped 4 bases, with 18 bases sitting between them. For the CDR3, the DNA is TGCAGTGCTAGAGATCCCCGGGGGAGTAGGAGCTATGGCTACACCTTC. Translation: CSARDPRGSRSYGYTF.

The CDR3 nucleotides read TGCGCCAGCAGCCTACTTGGACAGGAGAGCACTGAAGCTTTCTTT. Its translation: CASSLLGQESTEAFF. The chain carries TRBV5-1 and TRBJ1-1; 7 nucleotides align to TRBD1. The V gene end was trimmed by 4 bases and the J gene end by 4 bases; junction bases not matched to a gene: 10. The CDR3 is 15 residues long. Germline loops: CDR1 SGHRS, CDR2 YFSETQ. Variable domain in full (rest from reference TRBV5-1 and TRBJ1-1): KAGVTQTPRYLIKTRGQQVTLSCSPISGHRSVSWYQQTPGQGLQFLFEYFSETQRNKGNFPGRFSGRQFSNSRSEMNVSTLELGDSALYLCASSLLGQESTEAFFGQGTRLTVV.

The V call is TRBV3-1, the J call TRBJ2-1; no definite D call. V was pared by 3 bases and J by 0 bases, with 6 bases between. This CDR3 is 14 amino acids long. Germline V CDR1 and CDR2: LGHDT, YNNKEL (reference sequence). CDR3 coding DNA: TGTGCCAGCAGCCACCGGAGCTCCTACAATGAGCAGTTCTTC. Its protein is CASSHRSSYNEQFF.

This sequence joins TRBV7-3 and TRBJ1-1; TRBD1 agrees at 7 bases. CDR3 length: 14 residues. J gave up 4 bases and V 5 bases, and 7 bases lay outside the gene matches. CDR1 is SGHTA and CDR2 is FQGTGA in the germline V gene. DNA of the CDR3: TGTGCCAGCAGCCCGCGACAGGGAGGCACTGAAGCTTTCTTT. This sequence encodes CASSPRQGGTEAFF.

This clonotype was seen a few times. The CDR3 nucleotides read TGCAGTGCTAGAGATGGGACAGGGCTTGAGCCCCAGCATTTT. Translating gives CSARDGTGLEPQHF. The rearrangement links TRBV20-1 to TRBJ1-5; 9 bases agree with TRBD1. From germline, CDR1 is DFQATT and CDR2 SNEGSKA (reference sequence). The CDR3 is made up of 14 amino acids. The J segment lost 8 bases and the V segment lost 0 bases, leaving 5 bases of the junction unmatched.

In this sample, this clonotype turned up a few times. This chain uses TRBV6-1 with TRBJ1-3; D uncertain. CDR3 size: 18 residues. Germline-derived CDR1 and CDR2 are MNHNS and SASEGT. The ends were cut back, 6 bases at V and 0 bases at J, with 21 bases in the middle. CDR3 nucleotide sequence: TGTGCCAGCAGCCCGATCCTTCTGGGCCTGGGCTCTGGAAACACCATATATTTT. Translated: CASSPILLGLGSGNTIYF.